Detailed here is one T cell receptor beta chain. Germline V CDR1 and CDR2: SGHRS, YFSETQ. The CDR3 loop spans 14 amino acids. V was cut by 2 bases and J by 4 bases, with 12 bases left in between. This sample was included in a study of blood T cell repertoires in COVID-19. As for the study in general: COVID-19 samples collected from the United States, Italy and Spain covered acute and convalescent phases. PBMCs, B-cell-depleted T cells, or T cells provided the cDNA or gDNA that made up the material.

Data came from immunoSEQ multiplex PCR; TCRdb stores just in-frame clones and leaves some out. The sample holds about 410,000 clones, 80% to 90% seen once. The gene calls are TRBV5-1 and TRBJ2-5; possible D gene TRBD1, 6 bases. This sequence was found in a woman aged 30 to 39 with active or convalescent COVID-19. Sequencing was done on a sample of peripheral blood. This CDR3 is CASSFRGWGETQYF. CDR3 in DNA: TGCGCCAGCAGCTTCAGGGGTTGGGGAGAGACCCAGTACTTC.